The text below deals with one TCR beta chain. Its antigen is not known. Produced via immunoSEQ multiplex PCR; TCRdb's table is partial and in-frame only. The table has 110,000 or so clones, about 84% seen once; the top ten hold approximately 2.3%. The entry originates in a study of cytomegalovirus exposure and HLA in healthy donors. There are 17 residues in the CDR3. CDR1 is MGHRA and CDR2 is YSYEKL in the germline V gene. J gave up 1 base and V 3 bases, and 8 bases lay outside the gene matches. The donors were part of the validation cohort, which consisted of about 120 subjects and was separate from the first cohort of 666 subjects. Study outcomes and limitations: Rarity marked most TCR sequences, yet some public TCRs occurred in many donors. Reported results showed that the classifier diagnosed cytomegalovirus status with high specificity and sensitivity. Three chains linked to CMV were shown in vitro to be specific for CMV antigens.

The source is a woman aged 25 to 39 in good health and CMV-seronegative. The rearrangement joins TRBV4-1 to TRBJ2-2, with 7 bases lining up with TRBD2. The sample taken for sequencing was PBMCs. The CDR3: CASSHPKAGMNTGELFF. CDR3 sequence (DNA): TGCGCCAGCAGCCACCCCAAAGCGGGGATGAACACCGGGGAGCTGTTTTTT.